This T cell receptor (beta chain) comes out of a study of blood T cell repertoires in COVID-19. About the research overall: Spain, Italy and the United States supplied samples that represented acute and convalescent COVID-19. T cells, B-cell-depleted T cells, or PBMCs provided the cDNA or gDNA that served as material.

Per the study methods: Reference gene primers were amplified, and this amplification served to estimate nucleated cell counts. TCRdb keeps only in-frame clones here, not all; method: immunoSEQ multiplex PCR. From that table come the V and J calls and clone size; the DNA was used to work out D and trimming. The data show 100,000 or so clones, around 81% seen once. V lost 2 bases to trimming and J lost 3 bases, with 5 bases between them. The CDR3 runs 13 residues. Germline assignment: CDR1 SGHRS and CDR2 YFSETQ. The TCR comes from a man in his fifties or sixties with active or convalescent COVID-19. Sequencing was performed on peripheral blood. V and J are TRBV5-1 and TRBJ1-4; no clear D gene. The CDR3 region is CASSFSANEKLFF. The DNA for the CDR3 is TGCGCCAGCAGCTTTTCCGCTAATGAAAAACTGTTTTTT. The full variable domain, rest sourced from reference TRBV5-1 and TRBJ1-4, is KAGVTQTPRYLIKTRGQQVTLSCSPISGHRSVSWYQQTPGQGLQFLFEYFSETQRNKGNFPGRFSGRQFSNSRSEMNVSTLELGDSALYLCASSFSANEKLFFGSGTQLSVL.